A single sample is the source of the 11 T cell receptor beta chains below, sequenced in a study of blood T cells in healthy people across ages (dated by TCRdb to about 2015). Libraries came from 5' RACE. TCRdb names Illumina HiSeq 2500 as the instrument used. A second PCR of 7 to 11 cycles was run with a J-beta primer mix and a sample-barcoded 5' primer. TCRdb took the public reads, trimmed them with fastp at Q25, ran MiXCR for clone calling and kept in-frame beta chains. Merged by CDR3 protein, the rows form single entries marked with the most common genes and DNA. Counted in this sample were some 860,000 distinct CDR3 sequences; more than 55% of them appeared once. The ten top clones hold more than 25% of the sample. Specimen: blood. Receptors were obtained from a man aged 35-49 years in good health.

The rearrangement links TRBV7-2 to TRBJ2-1; the D call may be TRBD1 or TRBD2 (5 bases each). The CDR3 length is 13 residues. CDR1 SGHTA and CDR2 FQGNSA come from the germline V gene. V was shortened by 2 bases and J by 10 bases, with 12 bases between the two germline ends. The CDR3 DNA sequence: TGTGCCAGCAGCTTAACCGGGACGCAAGAGCAGTTCTTC. This encodes CASSLTGTQEQFF. The whole variable domain, remainder taken from reference TRBV7-2 and TRBJ2-1, is GAGVSQSPSNKVTEKGKDVELRCDPISGHTALYWYRQSLGQGLEFLIYFQGNSAPDKSGLPSDRFSAERTGGSVSTLTIQRTQQEDSAVYLCASSLTGTQEQFFGPGTRLTVL.

Written as DNA, the CDR3 is TGCAGCGTTGAAGATTCGGGTGAGCAGTTCTTC. This encodes CSVEDSGEQFF. This chain joins TRBV29-1 and TRBJ2-1; D is ambiguous. This CDR3 has 11 amino acids. With 0 bases removed from V and 9 bases from J, the gap between germline ends came to 6 bases. Germline CDR1 is SQVTM and CDR2 is ANQGSEA.

This clonotype was seen repeatedly, ten times or more. The chain joins TRBV7-2 to TRBJ2-5; a possible D gene is TRBD1 (6 bases). From germline, CDR1 is SGHTA and CDR2 FQGNSA. There are 15 residues in the CDR3. Trimming shortened V by 2 bases and J by 1 base, and 11 bases separated the two germline ends. The CDR3 is CASSLTPDSQETQYF. DNA for the CDR3: TGTGCCAGCAGCTTAACCCCGGACAGCCAAGAGACCCAGTACTTC.

This chain joins TRBV5-1 and TRBJ2-7; 7 positions match TRBD1. The germline CDR1 and CDR2 sequences are SGHRS and YFSETQ. This CDR3 has 15 amino acids. V trimming: 3 bases; J trimming: 3 bases; junction bases outside the gene matches: 9. The CDR3 here is CASSSGRDSNYEQYF. The CDR3, as DNA: TGCGCCAGCAGCTCGGGTCGGGACAGCAACTACGAGCAGTACTTC.

Note on this clonotype: One junction end does not reproduce the germline sequence, and a read error may be involved. The V call is TRBV20-1, the J call TRBJ2-5, with 8 bases fitting TRBD2. The CDR3 runs 16 residues. CDR1 DFQATT and CDR2 SNEGSKA come from the germline V gene (reference sequence). Here the CDR3 DNA reads TGTAGTGCCGCATCATATATAGCGGGGCGTCAAGAGACCCAGTACTTC. Its translation: CSAASYIAGRQETQYF.

The chain combines TRBV5-1 with TRBJ2-5, with 9 nucleotides matching TRBD2. The junction had 5 bases not matched to a gene; V was cut back by 0 bases and J by 5 bases. Germline-derived CDR1 and CDR2 are SGHRS and YFSETQ. CDR3 length: 15 amino acids. The CDR3 DNA follows: TGCGCCAGCAGCTTGGTAGCGGGAGATGGGGAGACCCAGTACTTC. Translated: CASSLVAGDGETQYF.

For this clonotype: The germline gene is not matched at one end of the junction; a read error may be the cause. V usage is TRBV27 and J usage is TRBJ2-5; D call uncertain. This CDR3 is built from 13 residues. The germline CDR1 and CDR2 sequences are MNHEY and SMNVEV (reference sequence). Here the CDR3 reads CAGSNQNQETQYF. Here the CDR3 DNA reads TGTGCCGGCAGTAATCAGAACCAAGAGACCCAGTACTTC.

CDR3 sequence (DNA): TGCAGCCTCATCTTCCCTAGCGGAAACTACAATGAGCAGTACTTC. This gives the protein CSLIFPSGNYNEQYF. This chain links TRBV29-1 with TRBJ2-7; 7 bases match TRBD2. The CDR3 length is 15 residues. Losses at the gene ends were 8 bases for V and 7 bases for J; bases not matched to a gene: 20. Germline assignment: CDR1 SQVTM and CDR2 ANQGSEA.

V is TRBV5-4 and J is TRBJ2-1; D gene unclear. Germline CDR1 and CDR2: SGHNT and YYREEE (reference sequence). The CDR3 consists of 13 residues. The ends were cut back, 0 bases at V and 10 bases at J, with 11 bases in the middle. The CDR3 loop reads CASSLVSGREQFF. The CDR3 nucleotides read TGTGCCAGCAGCTTGGTGTCCGGAAGGGAGCAGTTCTTC.

The chain joins TRBV28 to TRBJ2-5; either TRBD1 or TRBD2 may fit D (5 bases each). The germline V gene encodes CDR1 MDHEN and CDR2 SYDVKM. CDR3 size: 13 residues. With 10 bases removed from V and 11 bases from J, the gap between germline ends came to 23 bases. In DNA, the CDR3 is TGTGCCACCATGGCCGGGGCTTACAATGAGCAGTACTTC. Its translation: CATMAGAYNEQYF.

The chain joins TRBV5-6 to TRBJ2-5, with TRBD2 matching over 14 bases. With V trimmed by 2 bases and J by 10 bases, 4 bases remained unmatched. Germline V CDR1 and CDR2: SGHDT, YYEEEE. This CDR3 is 14 amino acids long. This CDR3 reads CASSLQTSGRVQYF. In DNA form, the CDR3 reads TGTGCCAGCAGCTTACAGACTAGCGGGAGGGTCCAGTACTTC.